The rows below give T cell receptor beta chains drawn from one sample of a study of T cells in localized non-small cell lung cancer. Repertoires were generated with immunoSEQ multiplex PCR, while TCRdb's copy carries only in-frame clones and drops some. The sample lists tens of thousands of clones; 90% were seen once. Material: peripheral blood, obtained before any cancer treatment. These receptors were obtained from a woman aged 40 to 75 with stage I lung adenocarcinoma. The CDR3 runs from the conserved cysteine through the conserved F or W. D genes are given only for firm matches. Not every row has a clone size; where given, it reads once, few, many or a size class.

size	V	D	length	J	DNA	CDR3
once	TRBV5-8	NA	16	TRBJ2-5	TGTGCCAGCAGCTTGTTGGGGCTCACGGGGCAAGAGACCCAGTACTTC	CASSLLGLTGQETQYF
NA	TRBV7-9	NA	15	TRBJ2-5	TGTGCCAGCAGCTTATTAGTCAGGTACCAAGAGACCCAGTACTTC	CASSLLVRYQETQYF
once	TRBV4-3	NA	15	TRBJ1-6	TGCGCCAGCAGCCAAGGGCACAGGGCGGTCTCACCCCTCCACTTT	CASSQGHRAVSPLHF
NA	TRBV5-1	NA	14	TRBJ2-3	TGCGCCAGCAGCTTGGACCCAACCACAGATACGCAGTATTTT	CASSLDPTTDTQYF
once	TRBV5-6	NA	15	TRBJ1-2	TGTGCCAGCAGCTCGGTAGGGGGTCCTTCCTATGGCTACACCTTC	CASSSVGGPSYGYTF
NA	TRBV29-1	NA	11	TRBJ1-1	TGCAGCGTTGATGCGCTCACTGAAGCTTTCTTT	CSVDALTEAFF
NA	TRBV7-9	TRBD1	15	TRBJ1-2	TGTGCCAGCAGCTTCAACAGGGGGCTGCTCGATGGCTACACCTTC	CASSFNRGLLDGYTF
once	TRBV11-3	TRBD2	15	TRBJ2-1	TGTGCCAGCAGCTTTAGCGGGAGGGCTGGGGATGAGCAGTTCTTC	CASSFSGRAGDEQFF
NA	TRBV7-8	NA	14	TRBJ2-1	TGTGCCAGCAGCCCGCGAGAGGGGACCAATGAGCAGTTCTTC	CASSPREGTNEQFF
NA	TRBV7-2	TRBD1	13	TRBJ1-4	TGTGCCAGCAGCGTCCGGGACAGTGAAAAACTGTTTTTT	CASSVRDSEKLFF
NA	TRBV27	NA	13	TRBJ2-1	TGTGCCAGCAGTTCTTTCGGGGTCAATGAGCAGTTCTTC	CASSSFGVNEQFF
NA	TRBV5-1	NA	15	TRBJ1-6	TGCGCCAGCAGCTTGGAGGGGGGCGCGGATTCACCCCTCCACTTT	CASSLEGGADSPLHF
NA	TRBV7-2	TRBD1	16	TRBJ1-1	TGTGCCAGCAGCTTAGTTGGGACAGGGCTGAACACTGAAGCTTTCTTT	CASSLVGTGLNTEAFF
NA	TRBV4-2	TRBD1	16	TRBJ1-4	TGTGCCAGCAGCACTCGACAGGGGGCCTCTAATGAAAAACTGTTTTTT	CASSTRQGASNEKLFF
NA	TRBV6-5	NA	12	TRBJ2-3	TGTGCCAGCAGTTACTCGGGAGATACGCAGTATTTT	CASSYSGDTQYF
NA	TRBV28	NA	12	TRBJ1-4	TGTGCCAGCCGAGGATACCGCGAAAAACTGTTTTTT	CASRGYREKLFF
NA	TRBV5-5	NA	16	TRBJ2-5	TGTGCCAGCAGCTTATCAGTTCGTAAGGTCCAAGAGACCCAGTACTTC	CASSLSVRKVQETQYF
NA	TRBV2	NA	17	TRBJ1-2	TGTGCCAGCAGGCTACGAGGGGGTAAGGCAGGGAGCTATGGCTACACCTTC	CASRLRGGKAGSYGYTF
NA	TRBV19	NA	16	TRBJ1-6	TGTGCCAGTACCACTACAAGAACAGGGAATAATTCACCCCTCCACTTT	CASTTTRTGNNSPLHF
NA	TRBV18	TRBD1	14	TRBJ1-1	TGTGCCAGCTCACCTCAGGGGGCCCACACTGAAGCTTTCTTT	CASSPQGAHTEAFF
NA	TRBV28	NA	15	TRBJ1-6	TGTGCCAGCAATAACAGCCCACGACATAATTCACCCCTCCACTTT	CASNNSPRHNSPLHF
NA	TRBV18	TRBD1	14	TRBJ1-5	TGTGCCAGCTCACCAAACAGGGGAAATCAGCCCCAGCATTTT	CASSPNRGNQPQHF
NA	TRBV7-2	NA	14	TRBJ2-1	TGTGCCAGCAGCCCTATGGTGAGCGGGCATGAGCAGTTCTTC	CASSPMVSGHEQFF
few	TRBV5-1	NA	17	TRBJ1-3	TGCGCCAGCAGCTTACAGGGCCCCACTACCCTCGGAAACACCATATATTTT	CASSLQGPTTLGNTIYF
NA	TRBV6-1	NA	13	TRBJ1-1	TGTGCCAGCAGCCTAAGCGCAACCCAATCCGCTTTCTTT	CASSLSATQSAFF